These T cell receptor beta chains were read from a single sample in a study of cytomegalovirus exposure and HLA in healthy donors. Sequencing used immunoSEQ multiplex PCR; TCRdb keeps in-frame clones, though not all of them. Here the sample spans about 280,000 clones, roughly 90% being singletons. The specimen was PBMCs. The receptors originated from a young woman in good health and CMV-seronegative. Each CDR3 is given with its conserved first and last residue. The D gene is left open where the match is weak. Size tells how often a clone was seen (once, few, many) or the class of an expanded clone, and some rows leave it out.

clone_size d_call j_call v_call cdr3_nt cdr3_aa
NA TRBD2 TRBJ2-1 TRBV19 TGTGCCAGTAGTATGGGCGGGACTAGCTTCGATGAGCAGTTCTTC CASSMGGTSFDEQFF
once NA TRBJ1-4 TRBV9 TGTGCCAGCAGCGTAGGTGCAGGGGCTGAAAAACTGTTTTTT CASSVGAGAEKLFF
NA NA TRBJ1-2 TRBV27 TGTGCCAGCAGTCCCCCGGACGGAGGCCCCGGCTACACCTTC CASSPPDGGPGYTF
NA NA TRBJ1-5 TRBV28 TGTGCCAGCACCCCAGGAGGGCATCAGCCCCAGCATTTT CASTPGGHQPQHF
NA TRBD2 TRBJ2-7 TRBV11-1 TGTGCCAGCAGCTTAGAGGGAGGGCCGGGCGAGCAGTACTTC CASSLEGGPGEQYF
few TRBD1 TRBJ1-5 TRBV7-9 TGTGCCAGCAGCACAACAGGGGTGGGTGGCAATCAGCCCCAGCATTTT CASSTTGVGGNQPQHF
NA NA TRBJ2-1 TRBV19 TGTGCCAGTAGTATAGGCTCGAGCGGCAGCTCCTACAATGAGCAGTTCTTC CASSIGSSGSSYNEQFF
NA TRBD1 TRBJ2-7 TRBV29-1 TGCAGCGTCCTCGGGACAGCCTCCAGCTCCTACGAGCAGTACTTC CSVLGTASSSYEQYF
once TRBD1 TRBJ2-7 TRBV14 TGTGCCAGCAGCCAAAGCCGGGGACAGGGATCCTACGAGCAGTACTTC CASSQSRGQGSYEQYF
NA TRBD1 TRBJ1-2 TRBV2 TGTGCCAGCAGTGAATTGAGGACAGGGGAGGGCTACACCTTC CASSELRTGEGYTF
NA NA TRBJ2-7 TRBV2 TGTGCCAGTGGGATGGGCCCGGGGAGGGAGCAGTACTTC CASGMGPGREQYF
NA TRBD2 TRBJ2-3 TRBV19 TGTGCCAGTACCCCTCAGGAGGCTAGCGGACGCACAGATACGCAGTATTTT CASTPQEASGRTDTQYF
NA NA TRBJ1-1 TRBV27 TGTGCCAGCACCCCCGGCGGATACACTGAAGCTTTCTTT CASTPGGYTEAFF
NA TRBD2 TRBJ2-7 TRBV29-1 TGCAGCGTTGGCGGGAGGGCCAGAACCGAGCAGTACTTC CSVGGRARTEQYF
NA NA TRBJ1-4 TRBV2 TGTGCCAGCACCCCGGATGAAAAACTGTTTTTT CASTPDEKLFF
NA NA TRBJ1-5 TRBV9 TGTGCCAGCAGCGCCGACAGCGCTGATCAGCCCCAGCATTTT CASSADSADQPQHF
NA TRBD1 TRBJ1-4 TRBV5-1 TGCGCCAGCAGCCCTGGGACAGAGGAAAAACTGTTTTTT CASSPGTEEKLFF
NA NA TRBJ1-2 TRBV6-6 TGTGCCAGCAGTTACTCGATGGGAGATGGCTACACCTTC CASSYSMGDGYTF
NA TRBD1 TRBJ1-1 TRBV20-1 TGCAGGACAAAAACAGGGGCAGCTTTCTTT CRTKTGAAFF
NA TRBD1 TRBJ2-2 TRBV11-2 TGTGCCAGCAACCCGGGACAGGGGAGCACCGGGGAGCTGTTTTTT CASNPGQGSTGELFF
NA NA TRBJ1-5 TRBV6-1 TGTGCCAGCAATTTTTATGGCCAGCCCCAGCATTTT CASNFYGQPQHF
NA TRBD2 TRBJ2-1 TRBV6-5 TGTGCCAGCAGCAGACTAGCGGACTCCTACAATGAGCAGTTCTTC CASSRLADSYNEQFF
NA TRBD1 TRBJ1-1 TRBV30 TGTGCCTGGAGTCCGGACAGGGGAACTGAAGCTTTCTTT CAWSPDRGTEAFF
many TRBD2 TRBJ2-7 TRBV27 TGTGCCAGCAGTCCGATAGCGGGAGGTATCGACGAGCAGTACTTC CASSPIAGGIDEQYF
NA TRBD2 TRBJ2-1 TRBV2 TGTGCCAGCAGTGATGGGACTAGCGGGAGCAATGAGCAGTTCTTC CASSDGTSGSNEQFF
NA NA TRBJ2-5 TRBV7-3 TGTGCCAGCAGCTCGACTCTAAGTGACAGCCAAGAGACCCAGTACTTC CASSSTLSDSQETQYF
NA TRBD1 TRBJ2-3 TRBV10-3 TGTGCCATCAGTACGGGACAGGGCACAGATACGCAGTATTTT CAISTGQGTDTQYF
NA NA TRBJ2-7 TRBV7-9 TGTGCCAGCACCGATTCGGGGGTCCGCTACGAGCAGTACTTC CASTDSGVRYEQYF